This T cell receptor beta chain appears in the sequencing data of a study of blood T cell repertoires in COVID-19. In the authors' methods: Amplifying reference gene primers gave estimates of nucleated cell counts. This table comes from immunoSEQ multiplex PCR, and its TCRdb copy is limited to in-frame clones, with some not included. The D gene and trimming were derived from the DNA, and the V and J assignments and clone size from that table. The sample has around 50,000 clones, more than 70% seen once. Per the germline V gene, CDR1 is SGHTA and CDR2 is FQGNSA. V was pared by 5 bases and J by 9 bases, with 16 bases between. The CDR3 extends over 13 amino acids.

The sequenced sample was peripheral blood. The receptor comes from a human donor in a cohort sampled during active COVID-19. The chain combines TRBV7-2 with TRBJ1-1, with a tentative D call TRBD1 (6 bases). The CDR3 loop reads CASSLEGVMKAFF. CDR3 DNA: TGTGCCAGCAGCCTTGAGGGGGTGATGAAAGCTTTCTTT.